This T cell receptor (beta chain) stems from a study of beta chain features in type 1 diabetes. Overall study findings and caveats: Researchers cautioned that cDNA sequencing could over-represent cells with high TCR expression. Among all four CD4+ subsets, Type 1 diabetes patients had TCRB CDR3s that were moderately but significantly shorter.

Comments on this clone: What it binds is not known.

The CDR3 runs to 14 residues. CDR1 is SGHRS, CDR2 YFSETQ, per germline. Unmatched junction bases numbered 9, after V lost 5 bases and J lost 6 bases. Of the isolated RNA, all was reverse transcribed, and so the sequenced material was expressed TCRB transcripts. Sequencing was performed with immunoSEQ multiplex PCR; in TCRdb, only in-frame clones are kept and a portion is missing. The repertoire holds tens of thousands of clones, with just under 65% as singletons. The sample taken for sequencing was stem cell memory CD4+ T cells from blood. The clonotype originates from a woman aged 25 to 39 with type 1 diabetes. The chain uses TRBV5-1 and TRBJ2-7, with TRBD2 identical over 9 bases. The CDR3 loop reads CASSEASGVIEQYF. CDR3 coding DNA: TGCGCCAGCAGTGAGGCTAGCGGGGTAATCGAGCAGTACTTC.